This TCR beta chain emerged from a study of cytomegalovirus exposure and HLA in healthy donors. General study points: The authors enumerated around 150 TCR beta chains as linked to cytomegalovirus. Most TCR sequences were rare, but some public TCRs occurred in many donors. The classifier, whose performance was assessed in both the original and validation cohorts, reportedly diagnosed cytomegalovirus status with high specificity and sensitivity.

Some clones are missing from TCRdb's copy, which holds only in-frame ones; the method was immunoSEQ multiplex PCR. The table has 130,000 or so clones, about nine tenths seen once. Regarding this clone: The antigen is undetermined.

CDR1 is SGHAT and CDR2 is FQNNGV in the germline V gene. The CDR3 has 13 amino acids. V was clipped by 3 bases and J by 9 bases; unmatched bases: 7. This TCR was recovered from a man aged 25 to 40 in good health and CMV-seronegative. The sample was PBMCs. J is TRBJ2-7 and V is TRBV11-2, with 8 bases fitting TRBD1. The CDR3 region has the DNA TGTGCCAGCAGCTTCCGAATCCAGGGGGCGCAGTACTTC. Its protein product is CASSFRIQGAQYF.